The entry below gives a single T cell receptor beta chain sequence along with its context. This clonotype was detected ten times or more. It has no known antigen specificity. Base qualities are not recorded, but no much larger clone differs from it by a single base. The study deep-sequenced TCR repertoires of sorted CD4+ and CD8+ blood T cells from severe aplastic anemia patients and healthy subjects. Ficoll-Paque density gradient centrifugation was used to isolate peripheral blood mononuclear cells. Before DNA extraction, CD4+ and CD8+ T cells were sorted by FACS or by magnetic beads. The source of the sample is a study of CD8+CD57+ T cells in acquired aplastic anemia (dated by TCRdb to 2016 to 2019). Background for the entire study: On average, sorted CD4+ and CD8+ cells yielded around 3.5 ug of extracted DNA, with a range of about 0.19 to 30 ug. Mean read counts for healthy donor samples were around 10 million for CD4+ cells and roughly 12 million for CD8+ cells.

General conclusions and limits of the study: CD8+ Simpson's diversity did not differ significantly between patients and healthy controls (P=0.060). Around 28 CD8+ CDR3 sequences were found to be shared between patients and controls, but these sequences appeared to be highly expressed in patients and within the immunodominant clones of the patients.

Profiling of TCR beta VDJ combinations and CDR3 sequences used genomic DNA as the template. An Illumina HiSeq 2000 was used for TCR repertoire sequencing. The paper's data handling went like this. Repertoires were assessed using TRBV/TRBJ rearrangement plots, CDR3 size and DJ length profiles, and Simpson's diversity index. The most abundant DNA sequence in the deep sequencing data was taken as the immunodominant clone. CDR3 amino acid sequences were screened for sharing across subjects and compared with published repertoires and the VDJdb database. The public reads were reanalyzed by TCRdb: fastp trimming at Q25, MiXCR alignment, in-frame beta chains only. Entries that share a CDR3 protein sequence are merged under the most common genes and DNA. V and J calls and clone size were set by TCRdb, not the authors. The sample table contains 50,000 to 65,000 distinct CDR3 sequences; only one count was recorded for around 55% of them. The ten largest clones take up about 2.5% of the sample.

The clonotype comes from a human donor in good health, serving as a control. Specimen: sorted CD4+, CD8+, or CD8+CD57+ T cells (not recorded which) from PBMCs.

CDR3 loop: CASSLSTGVSSYNEQFF. The DNA is as follows: TGTGCCAGCAGCCTATCGACAGGGGTGAGCTCCTACAATGAGCAGTTCTTC. The chain couples TRBV3-1 to TRBJ2-1, with TRBD1 identical over 8 junction bases. V lost 4 bases and J lost 0 bases, and the count of bases not matched to a germline gene is 8. The germline V gene (reference sequence) gives CDR1 as LGHDT and CDR2 as YNNKEL. Taken from cysteine to phenylalanine, the CDR3 has 17 residues. The DNA shown is the 51-base CDR3, in frame from base 1.